The 14 T cell receptor beta chains below come from one sample, sequenced in a study of T cell clusters in autoimmune cytopenias. TRB was amplified by touch-down multiplex PCR, primer pools A and B combined. TCRdb re-called the multiplex PCR reads; one entry per CDR3 protein, DNA not given. Its table lists more than 2,500 distinct CDR3 sequences. TRB amplification used approximately 250 ng of peripheral blood genomic DNA. Source material: peripheral blood. These receptors were obtained from a human donor with an autoimmune cytopenia, with autoimmune hepatitis or in good health (not recorded which).

This clonotype is deemed medium-sized by its frequency. The V gene is TRBV10-3, the J gene TRBJ2-7; checking the TCRdb D call of TRBD1 is not possible without DNA. Germline loops: CDR1 ENHRY, CDR2 SYGVKD. The CDR3 is 13 amino acids. CDR3 sequence reads: CAIRRGPVDEQYF.

This clonotype is called medium-sized based on its frequency. CDR3 in amino acids: CASSLGGQAAYEQYF. V gene TRBV5-4 combines with J gene TRBJ2-7; the TCRdb D gene call, TRBD1, has no DNA to confirm it. Looked up from germline, CDR1 is SGHNT and CDR2 is YYREEE (reference sequence). The CDR3 consists of 15 residues.

This clonotype is identified as medium-sized from frequency. The chain couples TRBV20-1 to TRBJ1-4. CDR1 is DFQATT and CDR2 is SNEGSKA in the germline V gene (reference sequence). The CDR3 consists of 13 residues. CDR3 amino acids: CSPFVLSNEKLFF.

This chain connects TRBV20-1 to TRBJ2-4. The CDR3 consists of 12 residues. Per germline, CDR1 DFQATT and CDR2 SNEGSKA (reference sequence). CDR3 loop: CSASVQENIQYF.

The V and J genes are TRBV20-1 and TRBJ1-4; TCRdb proposes TRBD1, but this gene call is untestable without DNA. CDR1 and CDR2 from the germline V gene are DFQATT and SNEGSKA (reference sequence). This CDR3 is 15 amino acids long. CDR3 in amino acids: CSASGGDTTNEKLFF.

The chain links TRBV20-1 to TRBJ2-3. Germline CDR1 and CDR2: DFQATT and SNEGSKA (reference sequence). The CDR3 consists of 17 residues. The CDR3 sequence: CSARLDRTHSTTDTQYF.

The chain employs TRBV5-5 and TRBJ2-7. CDR1 and CDR2 from the germline V gene are SGHKS and YYEKEE (reference sequence). There are 13 residues in the CDR3. CDR3: CGSSLESTYEQYF.

CDR3 sequence: CASSRFYEQYF. The chain has TRBV7-9 and TRBJ2-7. CDR1 and CDR2 from the germline V gene are SEHNR and FQNEAQ (reference sequence). The CDR3 runs 11 residues.

This clonotype is classed as medium-sized by frequency. This chain links TRBV15 with TRBJ2-2; TCRdb returns TRBD2, unconfirmable since there is no DNA. The CDR3 is made up of 15 amino acids. Germline assignment: CDR1 LNHNV and CDR2 YYDKDF (reference sequence). The CDR3 protein is CATSKRDSPTGELFF.

This CDR3 is CASSESGSYGYTF. The rearrangement uses TRBV12-3 or TRBV12-4 and TRBJ1-2. The CDR3 is made up of 13 amino acids.

V gene TRBV27 combines with J gene TRBJ1-4; lacking DNA, the TRBD1 call made by TCRdb goes unchecked. Per germline, CDR1 MNHEY and CDR2 SMNVEV (reference sequence). The CDR3 spans 17 residues. The CDR3 is CASSFRGQGGLGEKLFF.

The rearrangement links TRBV12-5 to TRBJ2-4; TCRdb reports TRBD1, a call that lacks DNA to check it against. Germline CDR1 and CDR2: LGHNT and FRNRAP. This CDR3 region has 13 residues. The CDR3 spells CASGPGVLREQYF.

This chain links TRBV24-1 with TRBJ2-3; TCRdb picks TRBD1, but there is no DNA to check that call. Germline V lookup: CDR1 KGHDR, CDR2 SFDVKD. CDR3 length equals 15 residues. The CDR3 loop reads CATSDYQGRTDTQYF.

Measured by frequency, this clonotype is medium-sized. The genes are TRBV7-2 and TRBJ2-3; lacking DNA, the TRBD1 call made by TCRdb goes unchecked. CDR3 size: 15 residues. The germline gives CDR1 SGHTA, CDR2 FQGNSA. The CDR3 sequence is CASSTPGQGGDTQYF. The whole variable domain, filled in from reference TRBV7-2 and TRBJ2-3, reads GAGVSQSPSNKVTEKGKDVELRCDPISGHTALYWYRQSLGQGLEFLIYFQGNSAPDKSGLPSDRFSAERTGGSVSTLTIQRTQQEDSAVYLCASSTPGQGGDTQYFGPGTRLTVL.